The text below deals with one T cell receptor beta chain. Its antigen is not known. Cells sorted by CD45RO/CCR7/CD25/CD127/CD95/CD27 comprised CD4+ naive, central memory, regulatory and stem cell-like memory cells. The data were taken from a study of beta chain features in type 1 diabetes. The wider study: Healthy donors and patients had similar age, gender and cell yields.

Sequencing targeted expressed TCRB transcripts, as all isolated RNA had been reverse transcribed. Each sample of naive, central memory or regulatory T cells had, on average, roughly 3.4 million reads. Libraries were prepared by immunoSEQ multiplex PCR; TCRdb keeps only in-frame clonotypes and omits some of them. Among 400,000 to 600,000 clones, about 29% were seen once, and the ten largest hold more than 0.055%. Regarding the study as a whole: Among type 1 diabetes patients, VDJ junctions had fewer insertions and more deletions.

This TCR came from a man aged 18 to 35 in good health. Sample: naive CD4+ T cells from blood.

Written as DNA, the CDR3 is TGCAGCGTAAAAGCTGACGGTAGCTCCTACAATGAGCAGTTCTTC. This gives the protein CSVKADGSSYNEQFF. The chain is built from TRBV29-1 and TRBJ2-1; D gene uncertain. The CDR3 extends over 15 amino acids. Germline lookup yields CDR1 SQVTM and CDR2 ANQGSEA. V lost 6 bases, J lost 0 bases, and 15 bases lay in between.